This is a list of T cell receptor beta chains from one sample in a study of T cell repertoires in cytomegalovirus infection. A single record per CDR3 protein comes from TCRdb applying MiXCR to the reads. The table shows some 200,000 distinct CDR3 sequences, with approximately 19% occurring only once. Sequenced sample: PBMCs. These receptors all stem from a human donor in good health (CMV status not recorded). Some clones in this sample may be carry-over from other donors' samples. CDR3s include the opening cysteine and the closing phenylalanine or tryptophan. D genes are given only for firm matches. Clone sizes are given selectively: once, few, many, or a class where the clone is expanded.

d_call: TRBD2
v_call: TRBV20-1
clone_size: .
j_call: TRBJ2-3
cdr3_aa: CSARVLAADTQYF
cdr3_nt: TGCAGTGCTAGGGTTCTAGCGGCAGATACGCAGTATTTT

d_call: TRBD1
v_call: TRBV12-3/TRBV12-4
clone_size: few
j_call: TRBJ2-6
cdr3_aa: CASSRTGNIGGANVLTF
cdr3_nt: TGTGCCAGCAGTAGGACAGGGAATATAGGTGGGGCCAACGTCCTGACTTTC

d_call: TRBD1
v_call: TRBV19
clone_size: few
j_call: TRBJ1-2
cdr3_aa: CASSINRGVSGGYTF
cdr3_nt: TGTGCCAGTAGTATCAACAGGGGAGTCAGCGGTGGCTACACCTTC

d_call: .
v_call: TRBV19
clone_size: few
j_call: TRBJ1-1
cdr3_aa: CASSIGKGGKAFF
cdr3_nt: TGTGCCAGTAGTATAGGCAAAGGTGGTAAAGCTTTCTTT

d_call: TRBD2
v_call: TRBV7-9
clone_size: .
j_call: TRBJ2-1
cdr3_aa: CASSLGSGLAGNEQFF
cdr3_nt: TGTGCCAGCAGCTTAGGGTCGGGGCTAGCGGGAAATGAGCAGTTCTTC

d_call: .
v_call: TRBV2
clone_size: .
j_call: TRBJ2-3
cdr3_aa: CASSEAVGRYADTQYF
cdr3_nt: TGTGCCAGCAGTGAAGCCGTGGGACGCTATGCAGATACGCAGTATTTT

d_call: TRBD2
v_call: TRBV28
clone_size: few
j_call: TRBJ2-1
cdr3_aa: CASSGTSGSSYNEQFF
cdr3_nt: TGTGCCAGCAGTGGGACTAGCGGGAGCTCCTACAATGAGCAGTTCTTC

d_call: .
v_call: TRBV7-2
clone_size: many
j_call: TRBJ2-7
cdr3_aa: CASSSGGTVYEQYF
cdr3_nt: TGTGCCAGCAGCTCGGGAGGGACAGTCTACGAGCAGTACTTC

d_call: TRBD2
v_call: TRBV11-2
clone_size: few
j_call: TRBJ2-1
cdr3_aa: CASSLDYSSGRSWNEQFF
cdr3_nt: TGTGCCAGCAGCTTAGATTATTCTAGCGGGAGAAGTTGGAATGAGCAGTTCTTC

d_call: .
v_call: TRBV7-2
clone_size: few
j_call: TRBJ2-5
cdr3_aa: CASSLESQGAQYF
cdr3_nt: TGTGCCAGCAGCTTAGAGTCCCAGGGAGCCCAGTACTTC

d_call: TRBD1
v_call: TRBV7-9
clone_size: .
j_call: TRBJ1-3
cdr3_aa: CASSFLEGASGNTIYF
cdr3_nt: TGTGCCAGCAGCTTCTTGGAGGGGGCAAGTGGAAACACCATATATTTT

d_call: TRBD2
v_call: TRBV11-3
clone_size: .
j_call: TRBJ2-7
cdr3_aa: CASSLAQSGSSYEQYF
cdr3_nt: TGTGCCAGCAGCTTAGCTCAAAGCGGGAGCTCCTACGAGCAGTACTTC

d_call: TRBD1
v_call: TRBV12-3/TRBV12-4
clone_size: few
j_call: TRBJ1-1
cdr3_aa: CASSVLTGVTEAFF
cdr3_nt: TGTGCCAGCAGCGTTCTGACAGGGGTGACTGAAGCTTTCTTT

d_call: .
v_call: TRBV6-1
clone_size: many
j_call: TRBJ1-1
cdr3_aa: CASSEIRGMNTEAFF
cdr3_nt: TGTGCCAGCAGTGAAATAAGGGGGATGAACACTGAAGCTTTCTTT

d_call: .
v_call: TRBV11-2
clone_size: .
j_call: TRBJ1-5
cdr3_aa: CASSQGVAQPQHF
cdr3_nt: TGTGCCAGCAGCCAAGGGGTGGCCCAGCCCCAGCATTTT

d_call: TRBD1
v_call: TRBV11-2
clone_size: few
j_call: TRBJ2-1
cdr3_aa: CASSRQGNEQFF
cdr3_nt: TGTGCCAGCAGCAGACAGGGTAATGAGCAGTTCTTC

d_call: .
v_call: TRBV12-3/TRBV12-4
clone_size: .
j_call: TRBJ1-1
cdr3_aa: CASSLAPAAEAFF
cdr3_nt: TGTGCCAGCAGCCTTGCCCCCGCGGCAGAAGCTTTCTTT

d_call: TRBD1
v_call: TRBV11-3
clone_size: once
j_call: TRBJ2-5
cdr3_aa: CASSEGAGRYQETQYF
cdr3_nt: TGTGCCAGCAGCGAGGGGGCAGGACGGTACCAAGAGACCCAGTACTTC

d_call: TRBD2
v_call: TRBV7-8
clone_size: .
j_call: TRBJ2-1
cdr3_aa: CASSLRGLAGGLTYNEQFF
cdr3_nt: TGTGCCAGCAGCTTAAGGGGGCTAGCGGGAGGACTTACATACAATGAGCAGTTCTTC

d_call: TRBD1
v_call: TRBV28
clone_size: many
j_call: TRBJ2-2
cdr3_aa: CASSPPRQGRPGELFF
cdr3_nt: TGTGCCAGCAGCCCCCCCCGACAGGGAAGACCCGGGGAGCTGTTTTTT

d_call: TRBD1
v_call: TRBV12-3/TRBV12-4
clone_size: few
j_call: TRBJ2-1
cdr3_aa: CASSLEGTGWHNEQFF
cdr3_nt: TGTGCCAGCAGTTTAGAGGGGACAGGGTGGCACAATGAGCAGTTCTTC

d_call: .
v_call: TRBV28
clone_size: few
j_call: TRBJ2-6
cdr3_aa: CASSLWRGDSGANVLTF
cdr3_nt: TGTGCCAGCAGTTTATGGAGGGGTGATTCTGGGGCCAACGTCCTGACTTTC

d_call: .
v_call: TRBV20-1
clone_size: .
j_call: TRBJ2-1
cdr3_aa: CSARNSNEQFF
cdr3_nt: TGCAGTGCTAGGAATAGCAATGAGCAGTTCTTC

d_call: TRBD1
v_call: TRBV6-2/TRBV6-3
clone_size: many
j_call: TRBJ1-5
cdr3_aa: CASSYGQEGRQPQHF
cdr3_nt: TGTGCCAGCAGTTACGGACAGGAGGGACGGCAGCCCCAGCATTTT

d_call: .
v_call: TRBV7-8
clone_size: many
j_call: TRBJ1-5
cdr3_aa: CASSSQSGSNQPQHF
cdr3_nt: TGTGCCAGCAGCTCCCAAAGTGGTAGCAATCAGCCCCAGCATTTT

d_call: .
v_call: TRBV12-3/TRBV12-4
clone_size: many
j_call: TRBJ1-1
cdr3_aa: CASSQTGVEAFF
cdr3_nt: TGTGCCAGCAGCCAGACAGGTGTTGAAGCTTTCTTT

d_call: .
v_call: TRBV7-8
clone_size: many
j_call: TRBJ2-1
cdr3_aa: CASSWTSYNEQFF
cdr3_nt: TGTGCCAGCAGCTGGACTTCCTACAATGAGCAGTTCTTC

d_call: TRBD2
v_call: TRBV11-3
clone_size: .
j_call: TRBJ2-1
cdr3_aa: CASSLIAGANEQFF
cdr3_nt: TGTGCCAGCAGCTTAATAGCGGGGGCCAATGAGCAGTTCTTC

d_call: .
v_call: TRBV29-1
clone_size: .
j_call: TRBJ2-2
cdr3_aa: CSGGLGATGELFF
cdr3_nt: TGCAGCGGTGGGCTCGGGGCCACCGGGGAGCTGTTTTTT

d_call: .
v_call: TRBV6-5
clone_size: few
j_call: TRBJ1-6
cdr3_aa: CASSYERGGNSPLHF
cdr3_nt: TGTGCCAGCAGTTACGAACGGGGGGGGAACTCACCCCTCCACTTT

d_call: TRBD1
v_call: TRBV24-1
clone_size: few
j_call: TRBJ1-5
cdr3_aa: CATSDGGGQASNQPQHF
cdr3_nt: TGTGCCACCAGTGATGGGGGTGGACAGGCGAGCAATCAGCCCCAGCATTTT

d_call: .
v_call: TRBV11-1
clone_size: .
j_call: TRBJ1-2
cdr3_aa: CASSLQGRSYGYTF
cdr3_nt: TGTGCCAGCAGCTTACAGGGGCGATCCTATGGCTACACCTTC

d_call: .
v_call: TRBV25-1
clone_size: many
j_call: TRBJ2-7
cdr3_aa: CASTSPAHEPYEQYF
cdr3_nt: TGTGCCAGCACTTCTCCCGCCCACGAGCCCTACGAGCAGTACTTC

d_call: .
v_call: TRBV7-3
clone_size: .
j_call: TRBJ1-1
cdr3_aa: CASSLQGQLNTEAFF
cdr3_nt: TGTGCCAGCAGCTTACAAGGACAGCTGAACACTGAAGCTTTCTTT

d_call: TRBD1
v_call: TRBV6-2/TRBV6-3
clone_size: many
j_call: TRBJ2-7
cdr3_aa: CASRFPNRQGQGYEQYF
cdr3_nt: TGTGCCAGCAGGTTTCCTAACCGACAGGGTCAGGGCTACGAGCAGTACTTC

d_call: .
v_call: TRBV7-6
clone_size: many
j_call: TRBJ1-2
cdr3_aa: CASSRTGSSYGYTF
cdr3_nt: TGTGCCAGCAGCAGAACAGGGTCGAGCTATGGCTACACCTTC

d_call: TRBD1
v_call: TRBV28
clone_size: .
j_call: TRBJ2-7
cdr3_aa: CASSILGQDHEQYF
cdr3_nt: TGTGCCAGCAGTATCCTCGGACAGGACCACGAGCAGTACTTC

d_call: .
v_call: TRBV12-3/TRBV12-4
clone_size: few
j_call: TRBJ1-1
cdr3_aa: CASSLQWGGPEAFF
cdr3_nt: TGTGCCAGCAGTTTACAGTGGGGGGGGCCTGAAGCTTTCTTT

d_call: .
v_call: TRBV23-1
clone_size: few
j_call: TRBJ2-5
cdr3_aa: CASSQVFGQVQETQYF
cdr3_nt: TGCGCCAGCAGTCAGGTTTTCGGCCAGGTTCAAGAGACCCAGTACTTC

d_call: TRBD1
v_call: TRBV19
clone_size: many
j_call: TRBJ1-3
cdr3_aa: CASRDRGSPGNTIYF
cdr3_nt: TGTGCCAGCCGGGACAGGGGATCCCCTGGAAACACCATATATTTT

d_call: .
v_call: TRBV6-1
clone_size: many
j_call: TRBJ2-7
cdr3_aa: CASSDGGWDEQYF
cdr3_nt: TGTGCCAGCAGTGATGGGGGATGGGACGAGCAGTACTTC

d_call: .
v_call: TRBV6-5
clone_size: few
j_call: TRBJ2-2
cdr3_aa: CASSPLGSYTGELFF
cdr3_nt: TGTGCCAGCAGCCCTTTGGGGAGCTACACCGGGGAGCTGTTTTTT

d_call: .
v_call: TRBV7-8
clone_size: .
j_call: TRBJ1-6
cdr3_aa: CASSQQLGPLHF
cdr3_nt: TGTGCCAGCAGCCAGCAGTTGGGACCCCTCCACTTT

d_call: .
v_call: TRBV6-5
clone_size: .
j_call: TRBJ1-5
cdr3_aa: CASSYRGGRQPQHF
cdr3_nt: TGTGCCAGCAGTTACAGGGGGGGACGGCAGCCCCAGCATTTT

d_call: .
v_call: TRBV7-9
clone_size: few
j_call: TRBJ2-7
cdr3_aa: CASSLGNPSEQYF
cdr3_nt: TGTGCCAGCAGCTTAGGGAATCCCTCCGAGCAGTACTTC

d_call: .
v_call: TRBV25-1
clone_size: few
j_call: TRBJ1-2
cdr3_aa: CASSEEGTGASYGYTF
cdr3_nt: TGTGCCAGCAGTGAAGAAGGTACGGGGGCGAGTTATGGCTACACCTTC

d_call: TRBD2
v_call: TRBV19
clone_size: .
j_call: TRBJ2-1
cdr3_aa: CASSIRPPAGGLSSYNEQFF
cdr3_nt: TGTGCCAGTAGTATTCGTCCCCCAGCGGGAGGCCTAAGCTCCTACAATGAGCAGTTCTTC

d_call: .
v_call: TRBV2
clone_size: few
j_call: TRBJ1-6
cdr3_aa: CATNRDSNSPLHF
cdr3_nt: TGTGCCACCAACCGGGACTCTAATTCACCCCTCCACTTT

d_call: .
v_call: TRBV28
clone_size: .
j_call: TRBJ1-5
cdr3_aa: CASSQLRAEFNQPQHF
cdr3_nt: TGTGCCAGCAGTCAACTCCGGGCCGAGTTCAATCAGCCCCAGCATTTT

d_call: .
v_call: TRBV7-3
clone_size: .
j_call: TRBJ2-5
cdr3_aa: CASSPVPQETQYF
cdr3_nt: TGTGCCAGCAGCCCCGTCCCCCAAGAGACCCAGTACTTC

d_call: TRBD2
v_call: TRBV6-6
clone_size: few
j_call: TRBJ2-2
cdr3_aa: CASSSGGAFTGELFF
cdr3_nt: TGTGCCAGCAGTAGCGGGGGGGCTTTCACCGGGGAGCTGTTTTTT

d_call: TRBD1
v_call: TRBV27
clone_size: .
j_call: TRBJ2-1
cdr3_aa: CASSLRGQNNEQFF
cdr3_nt: TGTGCCAGCAGTTTAAGGGGACAGAACAATGAGCAGTTCTTC

d_call: TRBD1
v_call: TRBV28
clone_size: once
j_call: TRBJ2-1
cdr3_aa: CASMLRSTGVSYNEQFF
cdr3_nt: TGTGCCAGCATGTTACGTTCAACAGGGGTCTCCTACAATGAGCAGTTCTTC

d_call: TRBD1
v_call: TRBV28
clone_size: many
j_call: TRBJ1-2
cdr3_aa: CASRTGHGYTF
cdr3_nt: TGTGCCAGCAGGACAGGGCACGGCTACACCTTC

d_call: .
v_call: TRBV29-1
clone_size: .
j_call: TRBJ2-7
cdr3_aa: CSVDLGRIPYEQYF
cdr3_nt: TGCAGCGTTGACCTCGGCAGGATCCCCTACGAGCAGTACTTC